This T cell receptor beta chain derives from a study of blood T cell repertoires in COVID-19. The CDR3 is made up of 16 amino acids. V was cut by 0 bases and J by 0 bases, with 10 bases left in between. Germline-derived CDR1 and CDR2 are SGHRS and YFSETQ. Authors' processing steps: Amplification from reference gene primers served as the basis for estimated nucleated cell counts. The data were produced by immunoSEQ multiplex PCR, yet TCRdb's version contains in-frame clones alone and is incomplete. V and J calls and clone size are as listed in that table; D and trimming were resolved from the DNA. This sample has almost 250,000 clones, with 86% found just once.

The chain uses TRBV5-1 and TRBJ2-1, with D tentatively TRBD2 (5 bases). This TCR came from a woman of 80 years or more with COVID-19, enrolled during active disease. The sequenced sample consisted of peripheral blood. DNA of the CDR3: TGCGCCAGCAGCTTGGCCCAGCGGAACTCCTACAATGAGCAGTTCTTC. As protein: CASSLAQRNSYNEQFF.